The T cell receptor (beta chain) described here comes from a study of T cell repertoires in cytomegalovirus infection. Across the whole study: Signatures in public TCR beta sequences pointed to both CMV infection and matching HLA type. Findings of the study overall: The ex vivo response was dominated by HLA-C-restricted CMV-specific TCR beta clonotypes. Of the TCR beta families, the public ones yielded a cumulative frequency that identified carriers of CMV plus the relevant HLA.

Worth noting for this clonotype: Its antigen remains unknown.

CDR3 length equals 16 residues. CDR1 LGHNA and CDR2 YSLEER come from the germline V gene. The V and J ends lost 0 bases and 6 bases, in that order; junction bases with no gene match: 8. TCRdb re-called the reads with MiXCR, one entry per CDR3 protein. The sample shows a few hundred thousand distinct CDR3 sequences, roughly a sixth of them seen only once. V gene TRBV4-3 combines with J gene TRBJ1-5; 7 nucleotides match TRBD1. The sequenced material came from PBMCs. This receptor was taken from a human donor in good health (CMV status not recorded). Some clones in this sample may be carry-over from other donors' samples. The CDR3: CASSQDTTGESQPQHF. As DNA, the CDR3 is TGCGCCAGCAGCCAAGATACCACAGGGGAGAGTCAGCCCCAGCATTTT.